This section outlines one T cell receptor (beta chain) sequence together with its context. Its antigen is not known. The data originate from a study of T cell responses to AZD1222 COVID-19 vaccine. Whole-study findings and limits: Along spike, vaccine-associated CD4 TCRs were found throughout, with dominance at 160-218 and 743-854.

V gave up 0 bases and J gave up 5 bases; unmatched junction bases: 10. The germline V gene encodes CDR1 SGHAT and CDR2 FQNNGV. The CDR3 loop spans 17 amino acids. TCRdb keeps only in-frame clones here, not all; method: immunoSEQ multiplex PCR. The sample lists approximately 90,000 clones, approximately 89% occurring once. The chain recombines TRBV11-2 with TRBJ2-5; 9 positions match TRBD1. This TCR derives from an adult in good health. Sequencing was performed on peripheral blood, taken on day 0 of AZD1222 vaccination. CDR3 residues: CASSLDLFGQGRETQYF. The CDR3 DNA sequence: TGTGCCAGCAGCTTAGATCTGTTTGGACAGGGGAGGGAGACCCAGTACTTC.